The 16 T cell receptor beta chains listed next were all sequenced from one sample in a study of T cell responses to AZD1222 COVID-19 vaccine. Clones were read by immunoSEQ multiplex PCR, and TCRdb kept only the in-frame ones, dropping some. The sample yields about 150,000 clones, around 94% seen once. The sample was peripheral blood, taken on day 0 of AZD1222 vaccination. The receptors stem from an adult in good health.

V is TRBV19 and J is TRBJ1-1; D might be TRBD1 (5 bases). V was clipped by 7 bases and J by 1 base, with 19 bases between them. CDR3 size: 16 residues. Germline CDR1 and CDR2: LNHDA and SQIVND (reference sequence). CDR3 region: CASTYRVGDGNTEAFF. In DNA form, the CDR3 reads TGTGCCAGTACCTACCGGGTGGGGGATGGGAACACTGAAGCTTTCTTT.

This clone was picked up one time. This chain links TRBV12-3 or TRBV12-4 with TRBJ1-3; D not certain. V was pared by 3 bases and J by 7 bases, with 10 bases between. The CDR3 totals 13 residues. CDR3 sequence reads: CASSLNSGNTIYF. The CDR3 DNA reads TGTGCCAGCAGTTTGAACAGCGGGAACACCATATATTTT.

The chain combines TRBV6-1 with TRBJ1-4, with D uncertain. Germline V CDR1 and CDR2: MNHNS, SASEGT. The CDR3 is 14 amino acids. Trimming stripped 2 bases from V and 4 bases from J, with 8 bases between. The CDR3 spells CASSESRLNEKLFF. CDR3 nucleotides: TGTGCCAGCAGTGAAAGTCGGCTTAATGAAAAACTGTTTTTT.

This chain joins TRBV29-1 and TRBJ2-1; D possibly uses TRBD1 or TRBD2 (5 bases each). The CDR3 contains 15 residues. V lost 5 bases and J lost 0, with 14 bases in between. The germline gives CDR1 SQVTM, CDR2 ANQGSEA. The CDR3 DNA reads as TGCAGCGTTCCCCTCGGGGCTAACTCCTACAATGAGCAGTTCTTC. It is translated as CSVPLGANSYNEQFF.

The chain joins TRBV5-5 to TRBJ2-2, with 8 bases identical to TRBD1. Germline-derived CDR1 and CDR2 are SGHKS and YYEKEE (reference sequence). The CDR3 extends over 15 amino acids. Trimming at V came to 3 bases and at J to 5 bases, leaving 6 bases not matched to a gene. The CDR3, as DNA: TGTGCCAGCAGCTCAGGACAGGGATGGACCGGGGAGCTGTTTTTT. It encodes CASSSGQGWTGELFF.

This clone occurred a few times. The CDR3, as DNA: TGTGCCAGCAGTTTTGAATTCCGGGAGACCCAGTACTTC. Translation: CASSFEFRETQYF. The chain uses TRBV2 and TRBJ2-5; no clear D gene. The CDR3 is made up of 13 amino acids. CDR1 SNHLY and CDR2 FYNNEI come from the germline V gene. The V end was cut by 5 bases, the J end by 5 bases, with 12 bases between.

The genes are TRBV7-9 and TRBJ1-2; D not resolved. The germline CDR1 and CDR2 sequences are SEHNR and FQNEAQ (reference sequence). CDR3 length: 12 residues. With 1 base removed from V and 2 bases from J, the gap between germline ends came to 2 bases. CDR3 in amino acids: CASSLVNYGYTF. The CDR3 DNA reads TGTGCCAGCAGCTTAGTCAACTATGGCTACACCTTC.

The J gene is TRBJ1-5, the V gene TRBV12-3 or TRBV12-4; no firm D call. V was pared by 3 bases and J by 4 bases, with 7 bases between. The CDR3 is made up of 13 amino acids. The CDR3 coding sequence is TGTGCCAGCAGTTTTGGGCAGAATCAGCCCCAGCATTTT. Translated: CASSFGQNQPQHF.

The chain combines TRBV19 with TRBJ1-1; TRBD1 might be the D (5 bases). The CDR3 is 15 amino acids. V was cut by 5 bases and J by 6 bases, with 19 bases left in between. The germline V gene encodes CDR1 LNHDA and CDR2 SQIVND (reference sequence). The CDR3 DNA follows: TGTGCCAGTAGTCCCTCGGGACCGACTCGGGCTGAAGCTTTCTTT. Protein sequence: CASSPSGPTRAEAFF. The full variable domain, completed using reference TRBV19 and TRBJ1-1, is DGGITQSPKYLFRKEGQNVTLSCEQNLNHDAMYWYRQDPGQGLRLIYYSQIVNDFQKGDIAEGYSVSREKKESFPLTVTSAQKNPTAFYLCASSPSGPTRAEAFFGQGTRLTVV.

V usage is TRBV5-6 and J usage is TRBJ1-5; no clear D. Per germline, CDR1 SGHDT and CDR2 YYEEEE. Deletions cut 1 base from V and 0 bases from J, with 8 bases between. This CDR3 comprises 15 residues. CDR3 residues: CASSLSLGSNQPQHF. In DNA, the CDR3 is TGTGCCAGCAGCTTGTCGTTGGGTAGCAATCAGCCCCAGCATTTT.

The chain uses TRBV9 and TRBJ1-4; TRBD1 is a possible D gene (6 bases). V shed 1 base and J shed 2 bases, with 6 bases lying between them. Germline V CDR1 and CDR2: SGDLS, YYNGEE. The CDR3 extends over 14 amino acids. DNA of the CDR3: TGTGCCAGCAGCGTACAGGGGACTAATGAAAAACTGTTTTTT. It translates to CASSVQGTNEKLFF.

The chain carries TRBV5-6 and TRBJ1-2; possible D gene TRBD1, 5 bases. Germline CDR1 reads SGHDT; CDR2 reads YYEEEE. The CDR3 consists of 12 residues. V was shortened by 2 bases and J by 7 bases, with 9 bases between the two germline ends. CDR3 in DNA: TGTGCCAGCAGCTTTTCTGGGGGTGGCTACACCTTC. Its protein product is CASSFSGGGYTF.

CDR3 coding DNA: TGTGCCAGCAGTTCCAACAGGGCGACGCAATCAGGGCCCCAGCATTTT. Translated, it gives CASSSNRATQSGPQHF. The chain joins TRBV6-5 to TRBJ1-5, with a tentative D call TRBD1 (6 bases). The CDR3 contains 16 residues. Germline V lookup: CDR1 MNHEY, CDR2 SVGAGI. V was trimmed by 4 bases and J by 9 bases, leaving 22 bases between them.

The rearrangement uses TRBV30 and TRBJ1-1; possibly TRBD1 for D (5 bases). CDR3 length equals 14 residues. Germline V CDR1 and CDR2: GTSNPN, SVGIG (reference sequence). Trimming took 0 bases from V and 4 from J, leaving 12 bases between them. The CDR3 region has the DNA TGTGCCTGGAGTGTCGGGGGATGGGGCACTGAAGCTTTCTTT. Translating it yields CAWSVGGWGTEAFF.

The chain is built from TRBV6-4 and TRBJ1-2, with a tentative D call TRBD1 (6 bases). V was clipped by 2 bases and J by 4 bases, with 23 bases between them. The CDR3 runs 18 residues. Germline-derived CDR1 and CDR2 are MRHNA and SNTAGT. The CDR3: CASSDAGTQPNLGYGYTF. CDR3 sequence (DNA): TGTGCCAGCAGTGACGCCGGGACACAACCAAACCTCGGCTATGGCTACACCTTC.

CDR3 region: CASSSHPPASQLYEQYV. The CDR3 DNA follows: TGTGCCAGCAGCTCACATCCCCCCGCCTCTCAGCTCTACGAGCAGTACGTC. The rearrangement uses TRBV7-9 and TRBJ2-7; no clear D. CDR1 SEHNR and CDR2 FQNEAQ come from the germline V gene (reference sequence). This CDR3 has 17 residues. V was pared by 4 bases and J by 3 bases, with 22 bases between.